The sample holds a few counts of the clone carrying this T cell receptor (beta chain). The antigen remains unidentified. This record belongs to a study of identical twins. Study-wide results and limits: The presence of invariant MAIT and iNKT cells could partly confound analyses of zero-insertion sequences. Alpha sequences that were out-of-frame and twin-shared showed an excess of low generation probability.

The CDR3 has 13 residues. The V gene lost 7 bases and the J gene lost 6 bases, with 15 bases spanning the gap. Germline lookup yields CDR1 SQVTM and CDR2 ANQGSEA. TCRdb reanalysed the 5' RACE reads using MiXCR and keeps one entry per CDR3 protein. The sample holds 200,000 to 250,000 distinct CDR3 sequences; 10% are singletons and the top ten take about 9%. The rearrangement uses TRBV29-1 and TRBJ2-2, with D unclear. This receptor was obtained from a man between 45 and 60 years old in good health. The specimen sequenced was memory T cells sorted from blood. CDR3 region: CSGGQRSAGELFF. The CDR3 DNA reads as TGCAGCGGCGGCCAGCGTTCGGCCGGGGAGCTGTTTTTT.